This entry is about one T cell receptor (beta chain). Its antigen is undetermined. This sample was included in a study of human T cells and chemical hapten exposure. Study details: After 6 days, upper back 0.01% DPC patch tests were scored.

Time point meaning: patch test 1, 2 weeks after DPC sensitization. Treatment: therapeutic diphenylcyclopropenone sensitization with weekly scalp DPC. From germline, CDR1 is SNHLY and CDR2 FYNNEI. With 4 bases removed from V and 7 bases from J, the gap between germline ends came to 14 bases. This CDR3 has 14 amino acids. TCRdb independently ran MiXCR on the RACE reads; one entry per CDR3 protein. The table includes about 340,000 distinct CDR3 sequences, roughly 6.9% detected once. General study results and limits: TCRs above 1 in 1000 frequency stayed constant with DPC sensitization.

The starting material was whole blood, obtained in connection with sensitization to the hapten diphenylcyclopropenone (DPC). The chain combines TRBV2 with TRBJ1-5; D is perhaps TRBD1 (6 bases). The sequence came from a woman younger than 35 with alopecia areata. Some clones in this sample may be carry-over from other donors' samples. CDR3 protein: CASSGAQQGQPQHF. The CDR3 DNA sequence: TGTGCCAGCAGTGGGGCCCAACAGGGACAGCCCCAGCATTTT.